The 7 T cell receptor beta chains listed next were all sequenced from one sample in a study of cytomegalovirus exposure and HLA in healthy donors (dated by TCRdb to the late 2010s). Receptor amplification or capture employed the immunoSEQ multiplex PCR assay. A mixture of 60 forward primers for TCR Vbeta segments and 13 reverse primers for TCR Jbeta segments was used in the multiplex PCR. TCRdb stores this immuneACCESS table with in-frame sequences only. Part of the clones is absent; in the studies checked, under half of the shortfall reflects unresolved V genes, and no reason is known for the rest. In this sample's table one finds over 100,000 clones. Jointly, the top ten make up under 2% of the sample. Specimen: PBMCs. The receptors here all came from a woman in her thirties or forties in good health and CMV-seropositive.

V gene TRBV19 combines with J gene TRBJ2-5, with D possibly being TRBD1 (5 bases). CDR3 length: 13 amino acids. Trimming shortened V by 5 bases and J by 2 bases, and 9 bases separated the two germline ends. The germline CDR1 and CDR2 sequences are LNHDA and SQIVND (reference sequence). This CDR3 is CASSPRQQETQYF. CDR3 bases: TGTGCCAGTAGTCCCCGACAGCAAGAGACCCAGTACTTC. The entire variable domain, with the rest obtained from reference TRBV19 and TRBJ2-5, is as follows: DGGITQSPKYLFRKEGQNVTLSCEQNLNHDAMYWYRQDPGQGLRLIYYSQIVNDFQKGDIAEGYSVSREKKESFPLTVTSAQKNPTAFYLCASSPRQQETQYFGPGTRLLVL.

On this clone: One end of the junction is discordant with germline, which a read error may explain. The chain has TRBV19 and TRBJ2-1, with 7 bases matching TRBD2. The CDR3 contains 15 residues. Germline V gene sequence: CDR1 LNHDA, CDR2 SQIVND (reference sequence). This CDR3 is CASSWLAVSSNEQFF. As DNA, the CDR3 is TGTGCCAGTAGTTGGCTAGCGGTCTCCTCCAATGAGCAGTTCTTC.

The gene calls are TRBV6-1 and TRBJ2-3; D call uncertain. CDR3 length: 15 residues. Germline CDR1 reads MNHNS; CDR2 reads SASEGT. The V and J ends lost 9 bases and 0 bases respectively, with 16 bases between them. CDR3 loop: CASKLRSTSTDTQYF. CDR3 sequence (DNA): TGTGCCAGTAAATTGCGCTCAACTAGCACAGATACGCAGTATTTT.

J is TRBJ2-7 and V is TRBV27; TRBD2 agrees at 9 bases. Looked up from germline, CDR1 is MNHEY and CDR2 is SMNVEV (reference sequence). The CDR3 loop spans 14 amino acids. V dropped 6 bases and J dropped 6; count of bases not matched to a gene: 9. The chain's CDR3 is CASRTGGGVGEQYF. The CDR3 nucleotides read TGTGCCAGCAGAACGGGCGGGGGGGTTGGCGAGCAGTACTTC.

This chain links TRBV6-5 with TRBJ2-7, with D perhaps matching TRBD2 (5 bases). The CDR3 length is 14 residues. The V gene's germline CDR1 is MNHEY and CDR2 SVGAGI. Trimming stripped 10 bases from V and 3 bases from J, with 19 bases between. CDR3 DNA: TGTGCCACTTCGTCGCTAGCCTTAATCTACGAGCAGTACTTC. Translated, it gives CATSSLALIYEQYF.

V and J are TRBV15 and TRBJ1-5; 12 bases line up with TRBD1. This CDR3 region has 16 residues. Trimming at V came to 4 bases and at J to 11 bases, leaving 12 bases not matched to a gene. Germline V gives CDR1 LNHNV, CDR2 YYDKDF (reference sequence). The CDR3 loop is CATSKGGTGGPLAQHF. The CDR3 DNA reads as TGTGCCACCAGCAAGGGGGGGACAGGGGGCCCTTTAGCCCAGCATTTT. The variable domain in full, with the rest retrieved from reference TRBV15 and TRBJ1-5, is DAMVIQNPRYQVTQFGKPVTLSCSQTLNHNVMYWYQQKSSQAPKLLFHYYDKDFNNEADTPDNFQSRRPNTSFCFLDIRSPGLGDTAMYLCATSKGGTGGPLAQHFGDGTRLSIL.

The rearrangement uses TRBV4-1 and TRBJ2-7; 9 nucleotides agree with TRBD1. CDR1 and CDR2 (germline): MGHRA, YSYEKL. The CDR3 consists of 17 residues. V was pared by 5 bases and J by 5 bases, with 16 bases of the junction left unmatched. The CDR3 is CASSAMSPARQGDEQYF. CDR3 DNA: TGCGCCAGCAGCGCAATGTCGCCTGCGAGACAGGGGGACGAGCAGTACTTC.